This T cell receptor (beta chain) appears in the sequencing data of a study of blood T cells in healthy people across ages. A sample-barcoded 5' primer and a J-beta primer mix were used in a second PCR of about 7 to 12 cycles. TCRdb independently ran MiXCR on the 5' RACE reads; one entry per CDR3 protein. This sample has roughly 1,300,000 distinct CDR3 sequences, with approximately 59% found just once. The sequencing input was blood. This clonotype originated in a man between 18 and 35 years old in good health.

CDR3 sequence: CASRPRGGSGANVLTF. The CDR3 DNA is TGTGCCAGCAGGCCAAGAGGGGGTTCCGGGGCCAACGTCCTGACTTTC. The chain employs TRBV6-2 or TRBV6-3 and TRBJ2-6; tentatively, D is TRBD1 (6 bases). The CDR3 contains 16 residues. V was trimmed by 6 bases and J by 4 bases, leaving 16 bases between them. The germline V gene encodes CDR1 MNHEY and CDR2 SVGEGT.